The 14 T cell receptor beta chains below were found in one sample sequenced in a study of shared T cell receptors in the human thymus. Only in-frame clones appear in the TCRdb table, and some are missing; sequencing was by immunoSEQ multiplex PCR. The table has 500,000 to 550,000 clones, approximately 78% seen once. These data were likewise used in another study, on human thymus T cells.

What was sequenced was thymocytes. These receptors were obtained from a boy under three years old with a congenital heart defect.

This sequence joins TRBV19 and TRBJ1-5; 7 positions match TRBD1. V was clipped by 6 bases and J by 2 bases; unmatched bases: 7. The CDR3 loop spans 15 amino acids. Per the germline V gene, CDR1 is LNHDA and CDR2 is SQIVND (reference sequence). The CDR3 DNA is TGTGCCAGTAGACCTACAGGGGTTGGCAATCAGCCCCAGCATTTT. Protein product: CASRPTGVGNQPQHF. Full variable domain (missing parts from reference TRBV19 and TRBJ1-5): DGGITQSPKYLFRKEGQNVTLSCEQNLNHDAMYWYRQDPGQGLRLIYYSQIVNDFQKGDIAEGYSVSREKKESFPLTVTSAQKNPTAFYLCASRPTGVGNQPQHFGDGTRLSIL.

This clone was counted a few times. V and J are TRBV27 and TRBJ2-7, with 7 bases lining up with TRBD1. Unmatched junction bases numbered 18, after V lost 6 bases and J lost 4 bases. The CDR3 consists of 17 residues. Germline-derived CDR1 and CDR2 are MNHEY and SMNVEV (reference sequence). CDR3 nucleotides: TGTGCCAGCAGACCAAAACCTTCAGGGGGTAAACCTTACGAGCAGTACTTC. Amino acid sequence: CASRPKPSGGKPYEQYF.

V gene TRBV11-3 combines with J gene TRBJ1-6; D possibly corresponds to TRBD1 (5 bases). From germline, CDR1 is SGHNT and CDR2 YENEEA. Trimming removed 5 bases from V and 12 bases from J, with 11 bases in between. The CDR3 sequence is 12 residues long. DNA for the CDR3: TGTGCCAGCAGCCTGCGGACAAGACCCCTCCACTTT. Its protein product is CASSLRTRPLHF. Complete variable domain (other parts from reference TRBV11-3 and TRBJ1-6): EAGVVQSPRYKIIEKKQPVAFWCNPISGHNTLYWYLQNLGQGPELLIRYENEEAVDDSQLPKDRFSAERLKGVDSTLKIQPAELGDSAVYLCASSLRTRPLHFGNGTRLTVT.

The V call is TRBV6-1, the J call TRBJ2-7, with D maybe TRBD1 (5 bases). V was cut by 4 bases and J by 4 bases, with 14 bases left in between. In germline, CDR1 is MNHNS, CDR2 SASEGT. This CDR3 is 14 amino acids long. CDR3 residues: CASSVGVGDYEQYF. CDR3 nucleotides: TGTGCCAGCAGTGTAGGGGTCGGTGATTACGAGCAGTACTTC.

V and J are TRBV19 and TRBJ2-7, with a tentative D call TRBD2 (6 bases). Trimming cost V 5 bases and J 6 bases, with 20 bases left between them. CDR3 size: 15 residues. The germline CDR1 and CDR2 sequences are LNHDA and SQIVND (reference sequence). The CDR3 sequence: CASSLPTSLEGEQYF. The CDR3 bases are TGTGCCAGTAGTTTGCCGACTAGTTTGGAGGGCGAGCAGTACTTC. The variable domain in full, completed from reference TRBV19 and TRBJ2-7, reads DGGITQSPKYLFRKEGQNVTLSCEQNLNHDAMYWYRQDPGQGLRLIYYSQIVNDFQKGDIAEGYSVSREKKESFPLTVTSAQKNPTAFYLCASSLPTSLEGEQYFGPGTRLTVT.

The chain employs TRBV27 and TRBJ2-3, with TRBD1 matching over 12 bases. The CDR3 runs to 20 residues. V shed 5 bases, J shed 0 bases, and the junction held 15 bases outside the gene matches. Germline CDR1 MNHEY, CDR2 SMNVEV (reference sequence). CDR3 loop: CASSPPRGTGGNLSTDTQYF. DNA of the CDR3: TGTGCCAGCAGTCCCCCCCGGGGGACAGGGGGCAATTTAAGCACAGATACGCAGTATTTT.

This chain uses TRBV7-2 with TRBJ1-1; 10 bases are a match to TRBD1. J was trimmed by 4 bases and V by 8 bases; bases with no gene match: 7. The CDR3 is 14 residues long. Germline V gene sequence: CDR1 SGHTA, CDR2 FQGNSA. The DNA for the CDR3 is TGTGCCAGCGCCAGACAGGGGGCGCGCACTGAAGCTTTCTTT. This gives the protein CASARQGARTEAFF. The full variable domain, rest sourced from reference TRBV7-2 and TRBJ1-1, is GAGVSQSPSNKVTEKGKDVELRCDPISGHTALYWYRQSLGQGLEFLIYFQGNSAPDKSGLPSDRFSAERTGGSVSTLTIQRTQQEDSAVYLCASARQGARTEAFFGQGTRLTVV.

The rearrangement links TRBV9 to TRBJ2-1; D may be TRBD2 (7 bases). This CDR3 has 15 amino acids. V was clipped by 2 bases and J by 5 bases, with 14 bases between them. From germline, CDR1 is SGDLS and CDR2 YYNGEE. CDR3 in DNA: TGTGCCAGCAGCGTTGGAGAGGGGGGGGACAATGAGCAGTTCTTC. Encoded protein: CASSVGEGGDNEQFF.

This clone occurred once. The CDR3 nucleotides read TGTGCCACCAGCAGAGAAGCGACGCGGGGGGGTCTAGATACGCAGTATTTT. It is translated as CATSREATRGGLDTQYF. The chain recombines TRBV15 with TRBJ2-3, with 9 bases fitting TRBD2. CDR3 size: 17 residues. Germline-derived CDR1 and CDR2 are LNHNV and YYDKDF (reference sequence). Germline trimming cut 0 bases from V and 5 bases from J; bases unmatched to any gene: 9. The whole variable domain, filled in from reference TRBV15 and TRBJ2-3, reads DAMVIQNPRYQVTQFGKPVTLSCSQTLNHNVMYWYQQKSSQAPKLLFHYYDKDFNNEADTPDNFQSRRPNTSFCFLDIRSPGLGDTAMYLCATSREATRGGLDTQYFGPGTRLTVL.

As DNA, the CDR3 is TGTGCCTCGACACGGGAAACCAATGCAACTAATGAAAAACTGTTTTTT. Its translation is CASTRETNATNEKLFF. The chain uses TRBV19 and TRBJ1-4; D is ambiguous. This CDR3 comprises 16 residues. The germline CDR1 and CDR2 sequences are LNHDA and SQIVND (reference sequence). V was pared by 11 bases and J by 0 bases, with 19 bases between.

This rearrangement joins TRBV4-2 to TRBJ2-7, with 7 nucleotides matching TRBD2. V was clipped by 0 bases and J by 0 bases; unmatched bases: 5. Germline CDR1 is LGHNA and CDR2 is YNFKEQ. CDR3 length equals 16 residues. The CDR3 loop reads CASSQELAGDSYEQYF. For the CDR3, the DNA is TGTGCCAGCAGCCAAGAACTGGCGGGAGACTCCTACGAGCAGTACTTC.

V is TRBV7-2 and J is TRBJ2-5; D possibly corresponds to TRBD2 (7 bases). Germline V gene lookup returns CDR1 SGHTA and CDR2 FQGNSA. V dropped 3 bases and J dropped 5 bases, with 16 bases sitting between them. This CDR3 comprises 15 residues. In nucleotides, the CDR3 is TGTGCCAGCAGCTTCTGGCGGGAGAGGGGGGAGACCCAGTACTTC. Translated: CASSFWRERGETQYF.

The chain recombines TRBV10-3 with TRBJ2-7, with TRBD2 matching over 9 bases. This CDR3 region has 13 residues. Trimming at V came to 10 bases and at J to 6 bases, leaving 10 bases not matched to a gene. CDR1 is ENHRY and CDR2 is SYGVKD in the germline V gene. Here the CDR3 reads CATMGLALGEQYF. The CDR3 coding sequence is TGTGCCACCATGGGACTAGCTTTGGGCGAGCAGTACTTC.

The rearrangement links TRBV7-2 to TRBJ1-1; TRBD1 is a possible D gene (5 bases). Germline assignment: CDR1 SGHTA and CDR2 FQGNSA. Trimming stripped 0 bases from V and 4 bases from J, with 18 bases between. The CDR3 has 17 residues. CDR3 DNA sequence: TGTGCCAGCAGCTTAGCTGAAGGGGATTCCATTTTCACTGAAGCTTTCTTT. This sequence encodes CASSLAEGDSIFTEAFF.